These T cell receptor beta chains were read from a single sample in a study of OX40 agonist ivuxolimab in advanced cancers. TCRdb's table, derived via immunoSEQ multiplex PCR, lists solely in-frame clones and lacks some. The table lists 65,000 to 95,000 clones, 90% of them singletons. The material sequenced was CD4+ or CD8+ T cells sorted from blood, taken in a trial of the OX40 agonist ivuxolimab. These receptors were taken from an adult with an advanced solid tumor such as melanoma, head and neck, liver or kidney cancer. Each CDR3 is given with its conserved first and last residue. D genes are given only for firm matches. Only some rows state a clone size, as once, few, many or a class for expanded clones.

j_gene: TRBJ1-2
v_gene: TRBV6-5
d_gene: NA
abundance: few
CDR3aa: CASSYEQGVNYGYTF
CDR3nt: TGTGCCAGCAGTTACGAACAGGGAGTTAACTATGGCTACACCTTC

j_gene: TRBJ1-1
v_gene: TRBV10-3
d_gene: NA
abundance: NA
CDR3aa: CAIKVGANTEAFF
CDR3nt: TGTGCCATCAAGGTTGGGGCGAACACTGAAGCTTTCTTT

j_gene: TRBJ2-3
v_gene: TRBV10-3
d_gene: NA
abundance: NA
CDR3aa: CAIRGDISTDTQYF
CDR3nt: TGTGCCATCAGGGGGGACATTAGCACAGATACGCAGTATTTT

j_gene: TRBJ2-7
v_gene: TRBV6-1
d_gene: TRBD1
abundance: NA
CDR3aa: CASSARDRGPYEQYF
CDR3nt: TGTGCCAGCAGTGCCCGGGACAGGGGACCCTACGAGCAGTACTTC

j_gene: TRBJ2-5
v_gene: TRBV6-5
d_gene: TRBD2
abundance: NA
CDR3aa: CASSYSAGKGTQYF
CDR3nt: TGTGCCAGCAGTTACTCAGCGGGAAAGGGGACCCAGTACTTC

j_gene: TRBJ2-1
v_gene: TRBV6-6
d_gene: TRBD1
abundance: once
CDR3aa: CASTRQGKYNEQFF
CDR3nt: TGTGCCAGCACTAGACAGGGAAAATACAATGAGCAGTTCTTC

j_gene: TRBJ2-6
v_gene: TRBV7-8
d_gene: NA
abundance: NA
CDR3aa: CASSLGVDSGANVLTF
CDR3nt: TGTGCCAGCAGCTTAGGAGTAGACTCTGGGGCCAACGTCCTGACTTTC

j_gene: TRBJ2-6
v_gene: TRBV6-1
d_gene: TRBD1
abundance: few
CDR3aa: CASSERYPGQVISGANVLTF
CDR3nt: TGTGCCAGCAGTGAAAGATACCCGGGACAGGTGATCTCTGGGGCCAACGTCCTGACTTTC

j_gene: TRBJ2-5
v_gene: TRBV7-2
d_gene: NA
abundance: NA
CDR3aa: CASSPRRESETQYF
CDR3nt: TGTGCCAGCAGCCCCAGACGAGAGAGTGAGACCCAGTACTTC

j_gene: TRBJ2-4
v_gene: TRBV10-2
d_gene: TRBD2
abundance: NA
CDR3aa: CAARTGLAGGQNIQYF
CDR3nt: TGCGCCGCCCGGACGGGACTAGCGGGGGGGCAAAACATTCAGTACTTC

j_gene: TRBJ2-5
v_gene: TRBV5-4
d_gene: TRBD2
abundance: NA
CDR3aa: CASSSWVQGGETQYF
CDR3nt: TGTGCCAGCAGCTCATGGGTCCAGGGAGGGGAGACCCAGTACTTC

j_gene: TRBJ2-7
v_gene: TRBV6-1
d_gene: NA
abundance: NA
CDR3aa: CASSENLRLAYEQYF
CDR3nt: TGTGCCAGCAGTGAAAACCTTAGACTAGCCTACGAGCAGTACTTC

j_gene: TRBJ2-3
v_gene: TRBV6-1
d_gene: NA
abundance: NA
CDR3aa: CASSEVQGSSTDTQYF
CDR3nt: TGTGCCAGCAGTGAAGTTCAGGGGTCAAGCACAGATACGCAGTATTTT

j_gene: TRBJ2-2
v_gene: TRBV2
d_gene: NA
abundance: NA
CDR3aa: CASQGLGGYQGPGELFF
CDR3nt: TGTGCCAGCCAAGGGCTGGGCGGTTATCAGGGGCCCGGGGAGCTGTTTTTT

j_gene: TRBJ1-6
v_gene: TRBV5-1
d_gene: NA
abundance: NA
CDR3aa: CASSLGLMGSPLHF
CDR3nt: TGCGCCAGCAGCTTAGGACTTATGGGGTCACCCCTCCACTTT

j_gene: TRBJ1-1
v_gene: TRBV7-2
d_gene: NA
abundance: NA
CDR3aa: CASSLAGVNTEAFF
CDR3nt: TGTGCCAGCAGCTTGGCAGGGGTGAACACTGAAGCTTTCTTT

j_gene: TRBJ1-4
v_gene: TRBV25-1
d_gene: NA
abundance: NA
CDR3aa: CASSGARGTANEKLFF
CDR3nt: TGTGCCAGCAGTGGTGCCAGGGGTACGGCTAATGAAAAACTGTTTTTT

j_gene: TRBJ2-6
v_gene: TRBV7-2
d_gene: TRBD1
abundance: NA
CDR3aa: CASSPRTGANSGANVLTF
CDR3nt: TGTGCCAGCAGCCCCCGGACAGGGGCTAACTCTGGGGCCAACGTCCTGACTTTC

j_gene: TRBJ1-6
v_gene: TRBV5-1
d_gene: NA
abundance: NA
CDR3aa: CASSLGVSSYNSPLHF
CDR3nt: TGCGCCAGCAGCTTGGGGGTGAGCTCCTATAATTCACCCCTCCACTTT

j_gene: TRBJ2-7
v_gene: TRBV11-2
d_gene: NA
abundance: NA
CDR3aa: CASSFRLGIGGYEQYF
CDR3nt: TGTGCCAGCAGCTTCCGCCTCGGGATAGGGGGGTACGAGCAGTACTTC

j_gene: TRBJ1-1
v_gene: TRBV7-9
d_gene: NA
abundance: NA
CDR3aa: CAGGASENTEAFF
CDR3nt: TGTGCCGGGGGGGCGTCGGAGAACACTGAAGCTTTCTTT

j_gene: TRBJ2-5
v_gene: TRBV6-6
d_gene: NA
abundance: NA
CDR3aa: CASSYSIGLETQYF
CDR3nt: TGTGCCAGCAGTTACTCCATTGGACTAGAGACCCAGTACTTC

j_gene: TRBJ1-6
v_gene: TRBV15
d_gene: TRBD1
abundance: NA
CDR3aa: CATRIGGSNNSPLHF
CDR3nt: TGTGCCACCAGGATAGGGGGCAGCAATAATTCACCCCTCCACTTT

j_gene: TRBJ1-6
v_gene: TRBV6-5
d_gene: NA
abundance: NA
CDR3aa: CASSYYYSQNSPLHF
CDR3nt: TGTGCCAGCAGTTACTATTACAGCCAGAATTCACCCCTCCACTTT

j_gene: TRBJ1-5
v_gene: TRBV28
d_gene: TRBD1
abundance: NA
CDR3aa: CASSLWAGGGGQPQHF
CDR3nt: TGTGCCAGCAGTTTATGGGCAGGGGGGGGTGGACAGCCCCAGCATTTT

j_gene: TRBJ2-3
v_gene: TRBV2
d_gene: NA
abundance: NA
CDR3aa: CASINRGVYTDTQYF
CDR3nt: TGTGCCAGCATAAACCGGGGAGTATACACAGATACGCAGTATTTT

j_gene: TRBJ1-2
v_gene: TRBV2
d_gene: TRBD1
abundance: NA
CDR3aa: CASRGIQGTKNYGYTF
CDR3nt: TGTGCCAGCAGAGGTATACAGGGGACGAAAAACTATGGCTACACCTTC

j_gene: TRBJ1-1
v_gene: TRBV19
d_gene: TRBD1
abundance: NA
CDR3aa: CASTPGQENTEAFF
CDR3nt: TGTGCCAGTACCCCCGGACAGGAAAACACTGAAGCTTTCTTT

j_gene: TRBJ2-2
v_gene: TRBV6-1
d_gene: NA
abundance: NA
CDR3aa: CATREQSLNTGELFF
CDR3nt: TGTGCCACGAGGGAACAGAGCTTAAACACCGGGGAGCTGTTTTTT

j_gene: TRBJ2-3
v_gene: TRBV2
d_gene: TRBD2
abundance: NA
CDR3aa: CATTERGYTDTQYF
CDR3nt: TGTGCCACCACTGAGCGGGGGTACACAGATACGCAGTATTTT

j_gene: TRBJ2-6
v_gene: TRBV29-1
d_gene: NA
abundance: NA
CDR3aa: CSVGVSSGANVLTF
CDR3nt: TGCAGCGTTGGGGTGAGCTCTGGGGCCAACGTCCTGACTTTC

j_gene: TRBJ1-3
v_gene: TRBV28
d_gene: NA
abundance: NA
CDR3aa: CASSSTGADYVSGNTIYF
CDR3nt: TGTGCCAGCAGCTCCACCGGGGCGGATTACGTCTCTGGAAACACCATATATTTT

j_gene: TRBJ1-5
v_gene: TRBV7-9
d_gene: NA
abundance: NA
CDR3aa: CASSSTSNQPQHF
CDR3nt: TGTGCCAGCAGCTCCACTAGCAATCAGCCCCAGCATTTT

j_gene: TRBJ2-5
v_gene: TRBV4-1
d_gene: TRBD1
abundance: NA
CDR3aa: CASSQGQQETQYF
CDR3nt: TGCGCCAGCAGCCAGGGACAGCAAGAGACCCAGTACTTC

j_gene: TRBJ1-1
v_gene: TRBV30
d_gene: NA
abundance: NA
CDR3aa: CAGMNSGGTEAFF
CDR3nt: TGTGCCGGAATGAATTCAGGCGGCACTGAAGCTTTCTTT

j_gene: TRBJ1-6
v_gene: TRBV11-2
d_gene: TRBD1
abundance: NA
CDR3aa: CASSLTGVQRNSPLHF
CDR3nt: TGTGCCAGCAGCTTAACAGGGGTTCAGCGTAATTCACCCCTCCACTTT

j_gene: TRBJ1-1
v_gene: TRBV11-2
d_gene: NA
abundance: few
CDR3aa: CASSSGRGWTEAFF
CDR3nt: TGTGCCAGCAGCTCCGGCAGGGGTTGGACTGAAGCTTTCTTT

j_gene: TRBJ1-1
v_gene: TRBV4-1
d_gene: NA
abundance: NA
CDR3aa: CASSYRNGRRTEAFF
CDR3nt: TGCGCCAGCAGCTACAGAAACGGGAGGAGGACTGAAGCTTTCTTT

j_gene: TRBJ2-5
v_gene: TRBV10-2
d_gene: NA
abundance: NA
CDR3aa: CASSVNQETQYF
CDR3nt: TGCGCCAGCAGTGTCAACCAAGAGACCCAGTACTTC

j_gene: TRBJ1-3
v_gene: TRBV18
d_gene: NA
abundance: NA
CDR3aa: CASARNLSGSGNTIYF
CDR3nt: TGTGCCAGCGCGCGTAATCTGTCAGGCTCTGGAAACACCATATATTTT

j_gene: TRBJ1-2
v_gene: TRBV11-2
d_gene: NA
abundance: NA
CDR3aa: CASSNTGVRNGYTF
CDR3nt: TGTGCCAGCAGTAATACTGGGGTTCGGAATGGCTACACCTTC

j_gene: TRBJ2-6
v_gene: TRBV7-6
d_gene: NA
abundance: NA
CDR3aa: CASSLFGQRPTGANVLTF
CDR3nt: TGTGCCAGCAGCTTATTCGGACAGCGGCCTACCGGGGCCAACGTCCTGACTTTC

j_gene: TRBJ2-3
v_gene: TRBV2
d_gene: NA
abundance: NA
CDR3aa: CASMGGPGGLDTQYF
CDR3nt: TGTGCCAGCATGGGAGGGCCAGGGGGCCTAGATACGCAGTATTTT

j_gene: TRBJ1-1
v_gene: TRBV28
d_gene: NA
abundance: NA
CDR3aa: CASRQANTEAFF
CDR3nt: TGTGCCAGCAGACAGGCGAACACTGAAGCTTTCTTT

j_gene: TRBJ2-1
v_gene: TRBV11-2
d_gene: TRBD1
abundance: few
CDR3aa: CASSSGQGGNEQFF
CDR3nt: TGTGCCAGCAGCTCGGGACAGGGTGGGAATGAGCAGTTCTTC

j_gene: TRBJ2-5
v_gene: TRBV27
d_gene: NA
abundance: NA
CDR3aa: CASSLSWGAQETQYF
CDR3nt: TGTGCCAGCAGTTTATCATGGGGAGCCCAAGAGACCCAGTACTTC

j_gene: TRBJ1-4
v_gene: TRBV5-1
d_gene: NA
abundance: NA
CDR3aa: CASSQEVSEKLFF
CDR3nt: TGCGCCAGCAGCCAGGAGGTCAGTGAAAAACTGTTTTTT

j_gene: TRBJ2-3
v_gene: TRBV10-1
d_gene: NA
abundance: NA
CDR3aa: CASSDHGTRGDTQYF
CDR3nt: TGCGCCAGCAGTGACCATGGGACCAGGGGCGATACGCAGTATTTT

j_gene: TRBJ1-3
v_gene: TRBV5-1
d_gene: NA
abundance: NA
CDR3aa: CASSLGAGESGNTIYF
CDR3nt: TGCGCCAGCAGCTTAGGGGCAGGGGAGAGTGGAAACACCATATATTTT

j_gene: TRBJ1-5
v_gene: TRBV19
d_gene: TRBD1
abundance: NA
CDR3aa: CASSNSGQGNQPQHF
CDR3nt: TGTGCCAGTAGTAACTCGGGACAGGGAAATCAGCCCCAGCATTTT

j_gene: TRBJ2-1
v_gene: TRBV7-6
d_gene: TRBD2
abundance: NA
CDR3aa: CASSLALAGSNEQFF
CDR3nt: TGTGCCAGCAGCTTAGCTCTAGCGGGGAGCAATGAGCAGTTCTTC

j_gene: TRBJ2-2
v_gene: TRBV7-9
d_gene: NA
abundance: NA
CDR3aa: CASSQGDTGELFF
CDR3nt: TGTGCCAGCAGCCAAGGGGATACCGGGGAGCTGTTTTTT

j_gene: TRBJ1-1
v_gene: TRBV6-5
d_gene: NA
abundance: NA
CDR3aa: CASSYPERTEAFF
CDR3nt: TGTGCCAGCAGTTACCCCGAGAGAACTGAAGCTTTCTTT